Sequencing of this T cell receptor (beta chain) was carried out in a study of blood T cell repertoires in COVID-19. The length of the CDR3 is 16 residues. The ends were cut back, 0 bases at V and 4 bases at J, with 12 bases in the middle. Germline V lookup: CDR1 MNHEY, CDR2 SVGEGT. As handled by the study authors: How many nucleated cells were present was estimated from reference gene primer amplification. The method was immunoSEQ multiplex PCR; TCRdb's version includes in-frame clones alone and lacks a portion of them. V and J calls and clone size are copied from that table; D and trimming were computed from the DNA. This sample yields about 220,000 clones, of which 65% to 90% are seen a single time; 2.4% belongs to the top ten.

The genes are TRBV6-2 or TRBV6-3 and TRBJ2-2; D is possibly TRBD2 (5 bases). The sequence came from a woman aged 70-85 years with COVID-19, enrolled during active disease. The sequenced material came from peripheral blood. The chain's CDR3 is CASSYSMAGGTGELFF. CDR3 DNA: TGTGCCAGCAGTTACTCGATGGCGGGTGGCACCGGGGAGCTGTTTTTT.